Here is one T cell receptor beta chain with its context. Its cognate antigen is unknown. This sample was included in a study of T cell responses to AZD1222 COVID-19 vaccine. General study findings and limits: With dominance at 160-218 and 743-854, vaccine-associated CD4 TCRs spanned spike. Without day 14 samples, only post-peak T cell repertoires were studied.

Per the germline V gene, CDR1 is SGHRS and CDR2 is YFSETQ. V lost 3 bases and J 1 base, leaving 8 bases between the germline ends. The CDR3 is 13 amino acids. TCRdb's table, derived via immunoSEQ multiplex PCR, lists solely in-frame clones and lacks some. The sample records about 110,000 clones, about 90% being singletons. This chain uses TRBV5-1 with TRBJ2-7, with D possibly matching TRBD1 (5 bases). The sample in question was peripheral blood, obtained on day 0 of AZD1222 vaccination. The origin of this receptor is an adult in good health. In nucleotides, the CDR3 is TGCGCCAGCAGCTCGCAGGGTTCCTACGAGCAGTACTTC. Protein sequence: CASSSQGSYEQYF.